This entry describes one T cell receptor beta chain. The data belong to a study of cytomegalovirus exposure and HLA in healthy donors. The PCR contained 60 Vbeta and 13 Jbeta primers. The method was immunoSEQ multiplex PCR; TCRdb's version includes in-frame clones alone and lacks a portion of them. The sample has roughly 140,000 clones, 65% to 90% seen once. The CDR3 is 18 residues long. Germline values: CDR1 SGHVS, CDR2 FQNEAQ. Trimming pared 0 bases from V and 1 base from J, leaving 18 bases between. The chain has TRBV7-8 and TRBJ1-1; D is undetermined. The sequence was collected from a female donor in good health and CMV-seronegative. What was sequenced was PBMCs. Here the CDR3 DNA reads TGTGCCAGCAGCTTAGCGTCCATGAGCTCCCTTCCGAACACTGAAGCTTTCTTT. Its translation is CASSLASMSSLPNTEAFF. Based on the CDR3 plus reference TRBV7-8 and TRBJ1-1, the full variable domain is GAGVSQSPRYKVAKRGQDVALRCDPISGHVSLFWYQQALGQGPEFLTYFQNEAQLDKSGLPSDRFFAERPEGSVSTLKIQRTQQEDSAVYLCASSLASMSSLPNTEAFFGQGTRLTVV.